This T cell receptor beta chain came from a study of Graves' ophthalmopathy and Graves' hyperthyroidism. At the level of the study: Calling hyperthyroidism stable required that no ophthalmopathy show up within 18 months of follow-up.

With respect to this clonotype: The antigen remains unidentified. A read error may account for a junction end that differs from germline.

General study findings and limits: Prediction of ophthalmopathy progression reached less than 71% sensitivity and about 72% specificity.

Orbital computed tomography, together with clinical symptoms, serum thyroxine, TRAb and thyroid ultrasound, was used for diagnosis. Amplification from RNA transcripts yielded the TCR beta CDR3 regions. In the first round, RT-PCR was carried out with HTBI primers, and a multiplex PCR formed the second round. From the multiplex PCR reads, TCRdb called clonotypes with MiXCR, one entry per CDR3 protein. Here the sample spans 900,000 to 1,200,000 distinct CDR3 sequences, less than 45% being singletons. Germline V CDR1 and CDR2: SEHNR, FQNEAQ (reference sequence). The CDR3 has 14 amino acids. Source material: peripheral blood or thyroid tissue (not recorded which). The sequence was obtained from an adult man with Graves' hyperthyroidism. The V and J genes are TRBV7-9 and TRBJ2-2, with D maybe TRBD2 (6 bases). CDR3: CASSPGLETGELFF. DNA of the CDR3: TGCGCCAGCAGCCCGGGACTCGAGACCGGGGAGCTGTTTTTT.